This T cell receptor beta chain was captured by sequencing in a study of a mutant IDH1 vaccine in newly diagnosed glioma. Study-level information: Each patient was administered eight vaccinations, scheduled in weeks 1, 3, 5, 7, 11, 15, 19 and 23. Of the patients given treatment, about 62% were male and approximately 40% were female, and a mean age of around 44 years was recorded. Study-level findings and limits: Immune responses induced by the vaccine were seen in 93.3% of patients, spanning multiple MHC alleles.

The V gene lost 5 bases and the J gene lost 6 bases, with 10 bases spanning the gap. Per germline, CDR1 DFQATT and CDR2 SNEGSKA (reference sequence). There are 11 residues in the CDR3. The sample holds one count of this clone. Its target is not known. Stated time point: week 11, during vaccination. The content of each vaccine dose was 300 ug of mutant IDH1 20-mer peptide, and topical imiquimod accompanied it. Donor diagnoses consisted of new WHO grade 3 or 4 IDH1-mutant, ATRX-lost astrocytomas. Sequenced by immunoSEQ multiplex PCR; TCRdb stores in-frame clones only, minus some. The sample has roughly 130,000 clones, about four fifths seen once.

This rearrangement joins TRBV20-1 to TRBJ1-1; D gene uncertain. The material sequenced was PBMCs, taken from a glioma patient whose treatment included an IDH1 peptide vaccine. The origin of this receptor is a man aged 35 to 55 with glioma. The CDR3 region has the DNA TGCAGTGCTTTTCTGGGCTCTGAAGCTTTCTTT. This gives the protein CSAFLGSEAFF.